The 24 T cell receptor beta chains below were found in one sample sequenced in a study of blood T cell repertoires in COVID-19. TCRdb keeps only in-frame clones here, not all; method: immunoSEQ multiplex PCR. This sample has under 300,000 clones; 84% occur once, and the top ten carry less than 2%. The source material was peripheral blood. The receptors shown here come from a woman between 40 and 55 years old who had recovered from COVID-19.

The V call is TRBV6-5, the J call TRBJ1-4; 8 bases match TRBD1. The J segment lost 5 bases and the V segment lost 0 bases, leaving 2 bases of the junction unmatched. CDR1 is MNHEY and CDR2 is SVGAGI in the germline V gene. The CDR3 extends over 15 amino acids. CDR3 sequence (DNA): TGTGCCAGCAGTTACTCGGACAGGGCGAATGAAAAACTGTTTTTT. Translation: CASSYSDRANEKLFF.

This rearrangement joins TRBV5-1 to TRBJ2-2, with TRBD2 as a possible D gene (6 bases). The CDR3 has 15 residues. Trimming pared 0 bases from V and 5 bases from J, leaving 11 bases between. Germline assignment: CDR1 SGHRS and CDR2 YFSETQ. The CDR3 nucleotides read TGCGCCAGCAGCTTGGATGGAGGGGCGACCGGGGAGCTGTTTTTT. Translating gives CASSLDGGATGELFF.

The chain joins TRBV28 to TRBJ1-2, with a tentative D call TRBD1 (5 bases). Germline-derived CDR1 and CDR2 are MDHEN and SYDVKM. V lost 2 bases, J lost 6 bases, and 13 bases lay in between. This CDR3 spans 14 amino acids. The CDR3 DNA follows: TGTGCCAGCAGTTTAGGGCAGGGCGGAGATGGCTACACCTTC. Protein product: CASSLGQGGDGYTF.

The chain uses TRBV4-1 and TRBJ2-1, with TRBD2 matching over 10 bases. V gave up 1 base and J gave up 6 bases; unmatched junction bases: 3. The CDR3 runs 15 residues. Germline lookup yields CDR1 MGHRA and CDR2 YSYEKL. CDR3 coding DNA: TGCGCCAGCAGCCAAGCTAGCGGGGGTCCCAATGAGCAGTTCTTC. This gives the protein CASSQASGGPNEQFF.

A single count supports this clone. The CDR3 region is CASSIAGGWSTDTQYF. The CDR3 coding sequence is TGTGCCAGTAGTATTGCGGGGGGATGGAGCACAGATACGCAGTATTTT. This chain connects TRBV19 to TRBJ2-3; TRBD2 matches 8 bases. CDR3 size: 16 residues. The J segment lost 0 bases and the V segment lost 3 bases, leaving 5 bases of the junction unmatched. CDR1 LNHDA and CDR2 SQIVND come from the germline V gene (reference sequence). The complete variable domain, with remaining parts taken from reference TRBV19 and TRBJ2-3, reads DGGITQSPKYLFRKEGQNVTLSCEQNLNHDAMYWYRQDPGQGLRLIYYSQIVNDFQKGDIAEGYSVSREKKESFPLTVTSAQKNPTAFYLCASSIAGGWSTDTQYFGPGTRLTVL.

V gene TRBV7-9 combines with J gene TRBJ1-2; D is perhaps TRBD1 (5 bases). The CDR3 spans 14 residues. CDR1 SEHNR and CDR2 FQNEAQ come from the germline V gene (reference sequence). V shed 1 base and J shed 2 bases, with 8 bases lying between them. In DNA form, the CDR3 reads TGTGCCAGCAGCTTAGTAGGGGTGAACTATGGCTACACCTTC. This sequence encodes CASSLVGVNYGYTF. The entire variable domain, with the rest obtained from reference TRBV7-9 and TRBJ1-2, is as follows: DTGVSQNPRHKITKRGQNVTFRCDPISEHNRLYWYRQTLGQGPEFLTYFQNEAQLEKSRLLSDRFSAERPKGSFSTLEIQRTEQGDSAMYLCASSLVGVNYGYTFGSGTRLTVV.

This clone was detected only a few times. The gene calls are TRBV24-1 and TRBJ2-1; a weak D match, TRBD2 (7 bases). Germline values: CDR1 KGHDR, CDR2 SFDVKD. The V gene lost 2 bases and the J gene lost 5 bases, with 15 bases spanning the gap. The CDR3 spans 16 residues. The CDR3 sequence: CATSDSRGASHNEQFF. CDR3 DNA: TGTGCCACCAGTGATTCTCGGGGGGCGTCCCACAATGAGCAGTTCTTC.

The rearrangement joins TRBV2 to TRBJ1-3, with 10 bases fitting TRBD1. CDR3 length equals 16 residues. The V and J ends lost 8 bases and 0 bases, in that order; junction bases with no gene match: 7. The germline V gene has CDR1 SNHLY and CDR2 FYNNEI. Written as DNA, the CDR3 is TGTGCCAGCTGCCGGGACAGGGGCCACTCTGGAAACACCATATATTTT. Protein sequence: CASCRDRGHSGNTIYF.

This clone appeared a single time. The gene calls are TRBV28 and TRBJ2-7; D may be TRBD1 (5 bases). This CDR3 region has 12 residues. V was clipped by 5 bases and J by 5 bases, with 10 bases between them. Germline loops: CDR1 MDHEN, CDR2 SYDVKM. CDR3 bases: TGTGCCAGCAGTCAACAGGTTAACGAGCAGTACTTC. Translation: CASSQQVNEQYF.

The chain is built from TRBV6-5 and TRBJ1-1, with TRBD1 identical over 7 bases. CDR1 is MNHEY, CDR2 SVGAGI, per germline. This CDR3 comprises 15 residues. J was trimmed by 6 bases and V by 7 bases; bases with no gene match: 14. This chain's CDR3 is CASNRRQGLLAEAFF. The CDR3 coding sequence is TGTGCCAGCAACCGCCGACAGGGTTTATTGGCTGAAGCTTTCTTT.

This chain uses TRBV4-1 with TRBJ1-4; 8 positions agree with TRBD1. The CDR3 contains 18 residues. The V segment lost 4 bases and the J segment 8 bases; nucleotides outside the gene matches: 18. Germline V lookup: CDR1 MGHRA, CDR2 YSYEKL. In DNA, the CDR3 is TGCGCCAGCAGCCGCGGCGCGGACAGGGATGTGGTCGAAGAAAAACTGTTTTTT. Its translation: CASSRGADRDVVEEKLFF.

Remarks on this clone: The identical CDR3 is also encoded by other nucleotide sequences in the sample. The V call is TRBV6-5, the J call TRBJ2-5, with TRBD1 identical over 7 bases. The CDR3 contains 13 residues. Trimming cost V 6 bases and J 5 bases; bases outside gene matches: 6. Germline CDR1 is MNHEY and CDR2 is SVGAGI. CDR3 DNA: TGTGCCAGCAGCCGACAGGGCGGGGAGACCCAGTACTTC. The encoded protein is CASSRQGGETQYF.

V and J are TRBV10-3 and TRBJ2-5; 8 nucleotides agree with TRBD1. The germline gives CDR1 ENHRY, CDR2 SYGVKD. V lost 6 bases and J lost 5; bases outside the gene matches: 8. CDR3 length equals 14 residues. The CDR3 loop is CAIRTDRGEETQYF. The CDR3 DNA follows: TGTGCCATCAGGACCGACAGGGGTGAGGAGACCCAGTACTTC.

The chain recombines TRBV11-3 with TRBJ2-3, with 13 bases matching TRBD2. V dropped 6 bases and J dropped 4; count of bases not matched to a gene: 13. Germline CDR1 SGHNT, CDR2 YENEEA. The CDR3 has 18 residues. The CDR3 reads CASSRTSGGRIGSDTQYF. In DNA form, the CDR3 reads TGTGCCAGCAGTCGGACTAGCGGGGGAAGAATTGGGTCAGATACGCAGTATTTT.

For the CDR3, the DNA is TGTGCCAGCAGTGAAGCGGACAGATCAACCCTTTACGAGCAGTACTTC. It yields the protein CASSEADRSTLYEQYF. The V gene is TRBV6-1, the J gene TRBJ2-7; D is perhaps TRBD1 (6 bases). V lost 0 bases to trimming and J lost 4 bases, with 16 bases between them. The germline CDR1 and CDR2 sequences are MNHNS and SASEGT. The CDR3 covers 16 residues.

The chain employs TRBV20-1 and TRBJ2-3; D uncertain. Trimming left V 3 bases short and J 6 bases short, with 4 bases between. Looked up from germline, CDR1 is DFQATT and CDR2 is SNEGSKA (reference sequence). The CDR3 is 10 residues long. In nucleotides, the CDR3 is TGCAGTGCTAGGGGCGATACGCAGTATTTT. Its translation: CSARGDTQYF.

In this sample, this clone turned up a few times. The chain carries TRBV27 and TRBJ1-1, with D possibly TRBD1 on 6 matching bases. Trimming left V 2 bases short and J 1 base short, with 8 bases between. CDR1 MNHEY and CDR2 SMNVEV come from the germline V gene (reference sequence). The CDR3 has 14 amino acids. CDR3 region: CASSLGRGNTEAFF. CDR3 bases: TGTGCCAGCAGTTTAGGCAGGGGGAACACTGAAGCTTTCTTT.

The chain uses TRBV5-1 and TRBJ1-2, with no clear D. Trimming pared 4 bases from V and 8 bases from J, leaving 9 bases between. Per germline, CDR1 SGHRS and CDR2 YFSETQ. This CDR3 comprises 11 residues. The DNA of the CDR3 is TGCGCCAGCAGCAATGGTGCGGGCTACACCTTC. It is translated as CASSNGAGYTF.

J is TRBJ2-7 and V is TRBV2; D may be TRBD1 or TRBD2 (6 bases each). The V gene's germline CDR1 is SNHLY and CDR2 FYNNEI. The germline V and J ends were trimmed by 8 bases and 2 bases, with 25 bases remaining between them. CDR3 length: 17 residues. Here the CDR3 DNA reads TGTGCCAGCGCTGAAGGACTAACCTGGACAGTTCCCTACGAGCAGTACTTC. This sequence encodes CASAEGLTWTVPYEQYF.

The rearrangement uses TRBV6-5 and TRBJ2-7; 7 bases fit TRBD1. Trimming took 5 bases from V and 3 from J; bases not matched to a gene: 7. Germline loops: CDR1 MNHEY, CDR2 SVGAGI. This CDR3 spans 14 amino acids. CDR3 coding DNA: TGTGCCAGCAGTCCGTCCGGGGACAGCTACGAGCAGTACTTC. Protein sequence: CASSPSGDSYEQYF.

The chain uses TRBV6-6 and TRBJ2-7; D is ambiguous. Trimming pared 8 bases from V and 2 bases from J, leaving 7 bases between. Germline V CDR1 and CDR2: MNHNY, SVGAGI (reference sequence). This CDR3 is built from 11 residues. The CDR3 region has the DNA TGTGCCAGCGGGCAGGCCTACGAGCAGTACTTC. Its translation is CASGQAYEQYF.

V usage is TRBV10-2 and J usage is TRBJ2-5, with D perhaps TRBD2 (5 bases). V was trimmed by 6 bases and J by 3 bases, leaving 11 bases between them. Germline assignment: CDR1 WSHSY and CDR2 SAAADI. CDR3 size: 13 residues. CDR3 sequence (DNA): TGCGCCAGCAGGGCGCGGCGGGAAGAGACCCAGTACTTC. Translation gives CASRARREETQYF.

In this sample, this clone turned up once. The J gene is TRBJ2-3, the V gene TRBV10-3; D possibly corresponds to TRBD2 (6 bases). There are 13 residues in the CDR3. V lost 8 bases and J 5 bases, leaving 14 bases between the germline ends. CDR1 and CDR2 from the germline V gene are ENHRY and SYGVKD. In DNA, the CDR3 is TGTGCCATCGGGGTGGGGGGAGGAGATACGCAGTATTTT. It translates to CAIGVGGGDTQYF.

This clone was picked up one time. This sequence joins TRBV28 and TRBJ1-2; 10 nucleotides agree with TRBD1. Germline V gives CDR1 MDHEN, CDR2 SYDVKM. With V trimmed by 8 bases and J by 6 bases, 3 bases remained unmatched. The CDR3 is 12 amino acids. Here the CDR3 DNA reads TGTGCCAGCGAAGGACAGGGGGATGGCTACACCTTC. Amino acids: CASEGQGDGYTF.